The T cell receptor beta chain under discussion was sequenced for a study of Ad26.COV2.S vaccination and SARS-CoV-2 variants. Study summary: Ad26.COV2.S given intramuscularly, once or twice 56 days apart.

Only in-frame clones appear in the TCRdb table, and some are missing; sequencing was by immunoSEQ multiplex PCR. The sample carries about 400,000 clones, around four fifths recorded once. Germline assignment: CDR1 DFQATT and CDR2 SNEGSKA (reference sequence). The CDR3 has 11 residues. Trimming stripped 6 bases from V and 6 bases from J, with 12 bases between. Treatment of the sample: 15 to 20 received Ad26.COV2.S at low or high dose, single or two shots; several received placebo; per-sample allocation not given. Sampling was performed 63 days after the first vaccine or placebo injection. The chain has TRBV20-1 and TRBJ2-7, with a weak D call TRBD2 (6 bases). Sequencing used peripheral blood, obtained in a trial of Ad26.COV2.S vaccine versus placebo. This TCR was recovered from a person between 18 and 59 years old who received the Ad26.COV2.S COVID-19 vaccine or a placebo. CDR3 nucleotides: TGCAGTGCCCTTCCCGGGAGCGAGCAGTACTTC. Translated, it gives CSALPGSEQYF.